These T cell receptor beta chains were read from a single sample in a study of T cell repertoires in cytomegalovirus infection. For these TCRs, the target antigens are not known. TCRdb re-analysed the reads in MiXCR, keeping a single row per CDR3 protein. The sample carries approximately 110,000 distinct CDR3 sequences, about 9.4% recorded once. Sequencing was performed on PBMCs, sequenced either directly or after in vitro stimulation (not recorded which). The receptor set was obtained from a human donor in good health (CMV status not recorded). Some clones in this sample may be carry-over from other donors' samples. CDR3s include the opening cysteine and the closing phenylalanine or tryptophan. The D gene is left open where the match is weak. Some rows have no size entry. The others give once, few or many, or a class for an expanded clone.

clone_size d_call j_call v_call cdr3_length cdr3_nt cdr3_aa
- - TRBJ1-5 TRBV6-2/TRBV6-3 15 TGTGCCAGCAGACCCTCAGGACAGAGCAATCAGCCCCAGCATTTT CASRPSGQSNQPQHF
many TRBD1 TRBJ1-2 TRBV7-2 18 TGTGCCAGCAGCTTCCCCACACGGGGACAGGTGATTAACTATGGCTACACCTTC CASSFPTRGQVINYGYTF
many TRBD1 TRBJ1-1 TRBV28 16 TGTGCCAGCAGAAAATATAGGGGACAGGGGGGCACTGAAGCTTTCTTT CASRKYRGQGGTEAFF
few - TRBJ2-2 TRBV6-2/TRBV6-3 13 TGTGCCAGCAGTTATCTTCTAACCGGGGAGCTGTTTTTT CASSYLLTGELFF
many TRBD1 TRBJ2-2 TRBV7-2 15 TGTGCCAGCACCCCCTGGGACAGGGGCCCTGGGGAGCTGTTTTTT CASTPWDRGPGELFF
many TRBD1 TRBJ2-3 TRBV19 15 TGTGCCAGTAGTTCCACCGGGACAGGCACAGATACGCAGTATTTT CASSSTGTGTDTQYF
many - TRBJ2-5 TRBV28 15 TGTGCCAGCAGTCGGACGGGACTGGGGATCGAGACCCAGTACTTC CASSRTGLGIETQYF
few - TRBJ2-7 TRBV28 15 TGTGCCAGCAGTTTAGTGTCACCCTTTGCCTACGAGCAGTACTTC CASSLVSPFAYEQYF
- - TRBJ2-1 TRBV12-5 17 TGTGCTAGTGGGCTCAGGCCGCGACAGCGAGGTGACTATGAGCAGTTCTTC CASGLRPRQRGDYEQFF
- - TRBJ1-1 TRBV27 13 TGTGCCAGCAGTTTCTACAGGGCCACTGAAGCTTTCTTT CASSFYRATEAFF
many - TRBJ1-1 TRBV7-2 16 TGTGCCAGCAGCTTAGATTCCGGGGGGGGATACACTGAAGCTTTCTTT CASSLDSGGGYTEAFF
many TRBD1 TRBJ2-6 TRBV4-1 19 TGCGCCAGCAGCCAAGATAGGACAGGGGGATTCTCTGGGGCCAACGTCCTGACTTTC CASSQDRTGGFSGANVLTF
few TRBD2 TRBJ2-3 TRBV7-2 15 TGTGCCAGCAGCTCAGGTGGGACTAGCGTTGATACGCAGTATTTT CASSSGGTSVDTQYF
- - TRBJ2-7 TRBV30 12 TGTGCCTGGAGTAGGGGCTCCTACGAGCAGTACTTC CAWSRGSYEQYF
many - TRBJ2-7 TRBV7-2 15 TGTGCCAGCAGCTTAGCAGAAGGGACCTACTACGAGCAGTACTTC CASSLAEGTYYEQYF
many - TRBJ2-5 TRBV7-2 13 TGTGCCAGCAGCTTAGGGACCCGGGAGACCCAGTACTTC CASSLGTRETQYF
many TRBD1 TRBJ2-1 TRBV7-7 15 TGTGCTAGCAGCTTAGGACAGGGCCTGCTCAATGAGCAGTTCTTC CASSLGQGLLNEQFF
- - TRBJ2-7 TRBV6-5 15 TGTGCCAGCAGTTGGGGACGGGGGACTCGCGGGGAGCAGTACTTC CASSWGRGTRGEQYF
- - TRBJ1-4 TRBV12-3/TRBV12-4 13 TGTGCCAGCAGTCGACTCCCTAATGAAAAACTGTTTTTT CASSRLPNEKLFF
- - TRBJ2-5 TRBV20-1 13 TGCAGTGCTAGAGGCAGGGGTCGAGAGACCCAGTACTTC CSARGRGRETQYF
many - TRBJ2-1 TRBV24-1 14 TGTGCCACCAGTGATTTACAGGGCGAGAATGAGCAGTTCTTC CATSDLQGENEQFF
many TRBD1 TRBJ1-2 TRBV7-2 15 TGTGCCAGCAGCTTAGGGTCACAGGGGGCTAGTGGCTACACCTTC CASSLGSQGASGYTF
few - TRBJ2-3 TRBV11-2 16 TGTGCCAGCAGCGGGAAGACTAAGGGGGGCACAGATACGCAGTATTTT CASSGKTKGGTDTQYF
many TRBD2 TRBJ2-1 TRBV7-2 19 TGTGCCAGCAGCCAACCGGGACTAGCGGGAGAGGTTTCCTACAATGAGCAGTTCTTC CASSQPGLAGEVSYNEQFF
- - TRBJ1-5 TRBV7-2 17 TGTGCCAGCAGCTTAGGACCCGGCGGGCTAGGAAATCAGCCCCAGCATTTT CASSLGPGGLGNQPQHF
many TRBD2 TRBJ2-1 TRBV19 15 TGTGCCAGTACCTCGACTAGCGGGATGGGGAATGAGCAGTTCTTC CASTSTSGMGNEQFF
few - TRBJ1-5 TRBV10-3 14 TGTGCCACCGGGCCGGCTGACTTCAATCAGCCCCAGCATTTT CATGPADFNQPQHF
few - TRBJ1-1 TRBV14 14 TGTGCCAGCAGCCAAGGGGGGAGGAACACTGAAGCTTTCTTT CASSQGGRNTEAFF
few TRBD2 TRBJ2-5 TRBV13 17 TGTGCCAGCAGCCCCGGATGGGCGGGAGAAGGACAAGAGACCCAGTACTTC CASSPGWAGEGQETQYF
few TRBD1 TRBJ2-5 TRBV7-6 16 TGTGCCAGCAGCCCCAGGACAGGGGGGAACCAAGAGACCCAGTACTTC CASSPRTGGNQETQYF
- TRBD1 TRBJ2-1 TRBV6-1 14 TGTGCCAGCAGTTCGGGACAGGGGGCGAGTGAGCAGTTCTTC CASSSGQGASEQFF
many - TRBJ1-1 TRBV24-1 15 TGTGCCACCAGTGATTCGGGCAGAGCGAACACTGAAGCTTTCTTT CATSDSGRANTEAFF
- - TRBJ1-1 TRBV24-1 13 TGTGCCACCAGTATTGGGTCGGAAACTGAAGCTTTCTTT CATSIGSETEAFF
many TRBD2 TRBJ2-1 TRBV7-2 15 TGTGCCAGCAGCGTTGTAGCGGGAGGGATCATTGAGCAGTTCTTC CASSVVAGGIIEQFF
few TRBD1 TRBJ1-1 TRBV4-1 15 TGCGCCAGCAGCCAAGAGGGACAGGGGGTCACTGAAGCTTTCTTT CASSQEGQGVTEAFF
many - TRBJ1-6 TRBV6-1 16 TGTGCCAGCAGTCAGACAGGATCCTTGATAAATTCACCCCTCCACTTT CASSQTGSLINSPLHF
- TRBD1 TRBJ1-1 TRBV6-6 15 TGTGCCAGCAGTTTCCCGACAGGGGTGGCCACTGAAGCTTTCTTT CASSFPTGVATEAFF
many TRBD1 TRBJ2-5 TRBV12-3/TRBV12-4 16 TGTGCCAGTTCGGCCGGGACAGTAACTTGGGGGGAGACCCAGTACTTC CASSAGTVTWGETQYF
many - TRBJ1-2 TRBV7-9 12 TGTGCCAGCAGCCTACTACACAGCGGCTACACCTTC CASSLLHSGYTF
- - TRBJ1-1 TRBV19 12 TGTGCCAGTAGTATCCGAGCGACTGAAGCTTTCTTT CASSIRATEAFF
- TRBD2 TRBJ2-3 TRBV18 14 TGTGCCAGCTCACCACAGCGGGAGAGCGATACGCAGTATTTT CASSPQRESDTQYF
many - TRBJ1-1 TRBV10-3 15 TGTGCCATCAGTAAGAAACAGGACGGGGGGACTGAAGCTTTCTTT CAISKKQDGGTEAFF
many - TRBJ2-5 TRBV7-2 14 TGTGCCAGCAGCTTAGGGTACGGACAGCACCCCCTGTACTTC CASSLGYGQHPLYF
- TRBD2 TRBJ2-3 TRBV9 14 TGTGCCAGCGGGGGGGACTTGGCTTCAGATACGCAGTATTTT CASGGDLASDTQYF
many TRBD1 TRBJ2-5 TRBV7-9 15 TGTGCCAGCAGCTCACCCTGGACAGGTCAAGAGACCCAGTACTTC CASSSPWTGQETQYF
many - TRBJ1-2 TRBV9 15 TGTGCCAGCAGCGTAGTCGAGGGCAGGGGCTATGGCTACACCTTC CASSVVEGRGYGYTF
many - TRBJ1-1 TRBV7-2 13 TGTGCCAGCAGCTGGCGGGGGTGGACTGAAGCTTTCTTT CASSWRGWTEAFF
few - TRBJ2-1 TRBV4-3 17 TGCGCCAGCAGCCAAGATCTTGGGACCCGAAGGCACAATGAGCAGTTCTTC CASSQDLGTRRHNEQFF
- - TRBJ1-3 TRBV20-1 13 TGCAGTGCTGACCCTGGGCCCGAAGGCACCATATATTTT CSADPGPEGTIYF
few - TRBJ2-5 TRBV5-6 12 TGTGCCAGCAGCTTGGACAGAGAGACCCAGTACTTC CASSLDRETQYF
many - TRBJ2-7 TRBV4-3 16 TGCGCCAGCAGCCAAGTCCGGACAGCCCTCTCCTACGAGCAGTACTTC CASSQVRTALSYEQYF
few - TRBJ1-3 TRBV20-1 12 TGCAGTGCTAGCACAGATGGAAACACCATATATTTT CSASTDGNTIYF
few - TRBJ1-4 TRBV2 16 TGTGCCAGCAGGCGGTTGAGGGATGCAACTAATGAAAAACTGTTTTTT CASRRLRDATNEKLFF
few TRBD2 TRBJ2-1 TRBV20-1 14 TGCAGTGCTAGGGGTCTAGCGGATAATAATGAGCAGTTCTTC CSARGLADNNEQFF
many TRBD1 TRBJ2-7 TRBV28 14 TGTGCCAGCAGTCCCCGGGACAGGTTGAACGAGCAGTACTTC CASSPRDRLNEQYF